This T cell receptor beta chain is drawn from a study of blood T cell repertoires in COVID-19. Study information: Samples representing acute and convalescent COVID-19 were sourced from the United States, Italy and Spain. Sample material is recorded as cDNA or gDNA derived from T cells, B-cell-depleted T cells, or PBMCs.

In the original processing: Amplification from reference gene primers served as the basis for estimated nucleated cell counts. Sequencing was performed with immunoSEQ multiplex PCR; in TCRdb, only in-frame clones are kept and a portion is missing. That table is the source of V, J and clone size, and D and trimming were worked out from the DNA. The data contain roughly 60,000 clones, approximately 90% of them singletons. This CDR3 is 16 amino acids long. Germline V CDR1 and CDR2: LGHDT, YNNKEL (reference sequence). After removal of 7 bases from V and 2 bases from J, the junction contained 11 bases not matched to a gene.

The sequencing input was peripheral blood. The V call is TRBV3-1 (or the pseudogene TRBV3-2), the J call TRBJ2-3; 8 bases line up with TRBD2. The TCR originated in a human donor with acute or convalescent COVID-19. The donor label of this sample is uncertain. CDR3 in DNA: TGTGCCAGCACCGGGGGGGCTAGGGGTTTCACAGATACGCAGTATTTT. Translation: CASTGGARGFTDTQYF.